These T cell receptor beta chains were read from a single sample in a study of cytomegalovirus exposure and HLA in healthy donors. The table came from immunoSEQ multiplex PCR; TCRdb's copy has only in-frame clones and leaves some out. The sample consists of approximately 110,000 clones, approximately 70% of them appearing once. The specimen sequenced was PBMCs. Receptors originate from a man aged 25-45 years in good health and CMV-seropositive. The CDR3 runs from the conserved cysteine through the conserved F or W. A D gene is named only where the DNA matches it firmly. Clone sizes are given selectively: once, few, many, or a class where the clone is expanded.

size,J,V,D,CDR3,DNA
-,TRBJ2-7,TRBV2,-,CASSDYETSYEQYF,TGTGCCAGCAGTGACTACGAGACTAGCTACGAGCAGTACTTC
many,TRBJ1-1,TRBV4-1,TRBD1,CATRRGQSTEAFF,TGCGCCACCAGAAGGGGACAGTCCACTGAAGCTTTCTTT
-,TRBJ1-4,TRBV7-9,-,CASSLPAVSEKLFF,TGTGCCAGCAGCTTACCCGCGGTCAGTGAAAAACTGTTTTTT
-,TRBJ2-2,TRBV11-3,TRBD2,CASTPREASDGELFF,TGTGCCAGCACCCCCCGGGAGGCCTCTGACGGGGAGCTGTTTTTT
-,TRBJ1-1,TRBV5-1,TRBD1,CASSLGFLPGQGPNTEAFF,TGCGCCAGCAGCCTAGGGTTTTTGCCGGGACAGGGGCCGAACACTGAAGCTTTCTTT
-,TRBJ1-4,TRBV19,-,CASSPRDTRKLFF,TGTGCCAGTAGTCCCCGGGACACTCGAAAACTGTTTTTT
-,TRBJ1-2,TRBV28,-,CASSANRDSTF,TGTGCCAGCAGTGCAAACAGGGATAGCACCTTC
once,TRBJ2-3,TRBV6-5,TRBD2,CASSRTSWNADTQYF,TGTGCCAGCAGTCGGACTAGCTGGAATGCAGATACGCAGTATTTT
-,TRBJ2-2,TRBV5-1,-,CASSLGAGDTGELFF,TGCGCCAGCAGCTTGGGAGCAGGGGACACCGGGGAGCTGTTTTTT
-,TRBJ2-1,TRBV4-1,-,CASSFPGLYNEQFF,TGCGCCAGCAGCTTTCCGGGACTTTACAATGAGCAGTTCTTC
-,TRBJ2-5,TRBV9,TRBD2,CASSVGGLASGRGETQYF,TGTGCCAGCAGCGTAGGAGGGTTGGCTAGCGGTCGGGGGGAGACCCAGTACTTC
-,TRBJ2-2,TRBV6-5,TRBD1,CASSWDSNTGELFF,TGTGCCAGCAGTTGGGACAGCAACACCGGGGAGCTGTTTTTT
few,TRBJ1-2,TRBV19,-,CASSSLINYGYTF,TGTGCCAGTAGTTCCTTAATTAACTATGGCTACACCTTC
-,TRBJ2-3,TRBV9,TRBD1,CASSLSTGGPDTQYF,TGTGCCAGCAGCCTCAGTACAGGGGGCCCGGATACGCAGTATTTT
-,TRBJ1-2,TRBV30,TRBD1,CAWVTGAYGYTF,TGTGCCTGGGTTACAGGGGCCTATGGCTACACCTTC
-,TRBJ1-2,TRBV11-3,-,CASSSYYGGYTF,TGTGCCAGCAGCTCTTACTATGGGGGCTACACCTTC
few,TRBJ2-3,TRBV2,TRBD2,CASNYWTSGGAVDTQYF,TGTGCCAGCAATTATTGGACTAGCGGGGGGGCCGTAGATACGCAGTATTTT
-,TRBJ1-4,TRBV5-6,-,CASSLGQGFNEKLFF,TGTGCCAGCAGCTTGGGGCAGGGCTTTAATGAAAAACTGTTTTTT
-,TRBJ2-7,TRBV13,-,CASSLGRVSEQYF,TGTGCCAGCAGCTTAGGACGGGTCTCCGAGCAGTACTTC
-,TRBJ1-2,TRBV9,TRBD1,CASSVRQGPSGGYTF,TGTGCCAGCAGCGTTCGACAGGGGCCCTCGGGGGGCTACACCTTC
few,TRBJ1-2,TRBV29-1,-,CSAGGDTYGYTF,TGCAGCGCCGGAGGAGACACTTATGGCTACACCTTC
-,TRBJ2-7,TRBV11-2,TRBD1,CASSFMTGYSEQYF,TGTGCCAGCAGCTTTATGACAGGGTATAGCGAGCAGTACTTC
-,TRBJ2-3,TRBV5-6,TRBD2,CASSLRLAASGGDTQYF,TGTGCCAGCAGCTTAAGGTTGGCGGCTAGCGGGGGAGATACGCAGTATTTT
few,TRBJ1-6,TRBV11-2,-,CASSFQDNSPLHF,TGTGCCAGCAGCTTTCAGGATAATTCACCCCTCCACTTT
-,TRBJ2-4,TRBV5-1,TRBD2,CASSPGLGERSKNIQYF,TGCGCCAGCAGCCCCGGACTAGGGGAAAGGTCCAAAAACATTCAGTACTTC
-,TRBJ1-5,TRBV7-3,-,CASSLGGPQPQHF,TGTGCCAGCAGCTTAGGCGGGCCTCAGCCCCAGCATTTT
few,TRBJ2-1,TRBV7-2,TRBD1,CASSKGTGRYNEQFF,TGTGCCAGCAGCAAAGGGACAGGGCGCTACAATGAGCAGTTCTTC
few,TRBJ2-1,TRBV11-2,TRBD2,CASSAGTSGGYNEQFF,TGTGCCAGCAGCGCCGGGACTAGCGGGGGGTACAATGAGCAGTTCTTC
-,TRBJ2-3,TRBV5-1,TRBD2,CASRSGGGADTQYF,TGCGCCAGCAGGAGCGGGGGAGGAGCAGATACGCAGTATTTT
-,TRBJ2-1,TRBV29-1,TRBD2,CSVDREGTPYNEQFF,TGCAGCGTTGACCGGGAGGGTACCCCCTACAATGAGCAGTTCTTC
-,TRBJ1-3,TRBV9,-,CASSLDQARNTIYF,TGTGCCAGCAGCCTAGACCAGGCAAGAAACACCATATATTTT
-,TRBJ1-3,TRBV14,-,CASSPDIFSGNTIYF,TGTGCCAGCAGCCCGGACATTTTCTCTGGAAACACCATATATTTT
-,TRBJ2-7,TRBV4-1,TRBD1,CASSQDWRQGFYEQYF,TGCGCCAGCAGCCAAGATTGGAGACAGGGATTCTACGAGCAGTACTTC
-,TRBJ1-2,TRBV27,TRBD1,CASSLDGQGYGYTF,TGTGCCAGCAGTTTAGATGGACAGGGGTATGGCTACACCTTC
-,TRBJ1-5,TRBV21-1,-,CASSKLDPQARAQPQHF,TGTGCCAGCAGCAAGTTAGACCCACAGGCCCGGGCTCAGCCCCAGCATTTT
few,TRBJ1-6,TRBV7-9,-,CASSPITGTSPLHF,TGTGCCAGCAGCCCCATCACAGGGACATCACCCCTCCACTTT
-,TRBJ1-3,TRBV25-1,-,CASSERTPGNTIYF,TGTGCCAGCAGTGAACGGACACCTGGAAACACCATATATTTT
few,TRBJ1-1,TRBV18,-,CASSPSRGNTEAFF,TGTGCCAGCTCACCGAGCAGGGGGAACACTGAAGCTTTCTTT
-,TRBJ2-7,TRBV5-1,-,CASSPRGSDNYEQYF,TGCGCCAGCAGCCCCAGGGGTAGCGATAACTACGAGCAGTACTTC
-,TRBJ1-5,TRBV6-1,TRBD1,CASRGTGGWNQPQHF,TGTGCCAGCAGGGGGACAGGGGGTTGGAATCAGCCCCAGCATTTT
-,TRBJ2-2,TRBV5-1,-,CASSQGTAGTGELFF,TGCGCCAGCAGCCAAGGGACAGCGGGCACCGGGGAGCTGTTTTTT
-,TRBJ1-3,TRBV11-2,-,CASSDPVGAGNTIYF,TGTGCCAGCAGCGATCCAGTAGGGGCTGGAAACACCATATATTTT
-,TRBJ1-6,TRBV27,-,CASSFQGTNSPLHF,TGTGCCAGCAGTTTCCAGGGTACGAATTCACCCCTCCACTTT
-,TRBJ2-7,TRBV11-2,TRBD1,CASSPGQGLDYEQYF,TGTGCCAGCAGCCCGGGACAGGGGCTCGACTACGAGCAGTACTTC
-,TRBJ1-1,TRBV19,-,CASSIRGSEAFF,TGTGCCAGTAGTATCCGGGGAAGTGAAGCTTTCTTT
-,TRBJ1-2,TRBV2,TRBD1,CASRGTGSGYTF,TGTGCCAGCAGGGGGACAGGGAGTGGCTACACCTTC
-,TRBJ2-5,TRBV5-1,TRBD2,CASSPGGTETQYF,TGCGCCAGCAGCCCGGGGGGGACAGAGACCCAGTACTTC
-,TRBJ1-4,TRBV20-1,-,CSANPQEKLFF,TGCAGTGCTAACCCCCAGGAAAAACTGTTTTTT
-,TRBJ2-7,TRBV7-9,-,CASSLGTRSTLAEQYF,TGTGCCAGCAGCTTAGGTACACGGAGCACCCTCGCCGAGCAGTACTTC
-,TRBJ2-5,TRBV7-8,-,CASSLGVVGETQYF,TGTGCCAGCAGCTTAGGGGTAGTCGGGGAGACCCAGTACTTC
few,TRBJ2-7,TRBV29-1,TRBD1,CSVAGTGEREQYF,TGCAGCGTTGCCGGGACAGGGGAGCGTGAGCAGTACTTC
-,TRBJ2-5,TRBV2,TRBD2,CASSDLASGVSTQYF,TGTGCCAGCAGTGATCTGGCTAGCGGGGTCTCGACCCAGTACTTC
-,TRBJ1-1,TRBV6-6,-,CASNPQGLTEAFF,TGTGCCAGCAACCCACAGGGCCTCACTGAAGCTTTCTTT
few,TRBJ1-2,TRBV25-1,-,CASSEQGPYGYTF,TGTGCCAGCAGTGAACAGGGGCCCTATGGCTACACCTTC
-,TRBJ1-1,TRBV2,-,CASENRAFF,TGTGCCAGCGAGAACCGGGCTTTCTTT
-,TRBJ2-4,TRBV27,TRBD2,CASSPGGVTKNIQYF,TGTGCCAGCTCGCCGGGGGGGGTGACCAAAAACATTCAGTACTTC
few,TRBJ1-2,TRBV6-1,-,CASSEVGYGYTF,TGTGCCAGCAGTGAAGTCGGCTATGGCTACACCTTC
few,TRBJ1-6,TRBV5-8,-,CASSLGQEAYNSPLHF,TGTGCCAGCAGCTTGGGACAGGAGGCCTATAATTCACCCCTCCACTTT
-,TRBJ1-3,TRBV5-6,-,CASGAGAGSGNTIYF,TGTGCCAGTGGAGCGGGGGCTGGCTCTGGAAACACCATATATTTT